Below are 16 T cell receptor beta chains sequenced from a single sample in a study of shared T cell receptors in the human thymus. Profiling relied on immunoSEQ multiplex PCR, and the TCRdb table lists in-frame clones only, not all of them. This table has some 660,000 clones, around 87% appearing once. The sample was also reused in another study, on human thymus T cells.

The specimen was thymocytes. These receptors were taken from a boy in the first two years of life with a congenital heart defect.

This clone was seen a single time. The genes are TRBV9 and TRBJ2-1, with D perhaps matching TRBD2 (6 bases). The CDR3 contains 20 residues. The V and J ends lost 4 bases and 2 bases respectively, with 28 bases between them. Germline loops: CDR1 SGDLS, CDR2 YYNGEE. Written as DNA, the CDR3 is TGTGCCAGCAGCCGCCCCGGACCCTTATCTAGCGAACCTACCTACAATGAGCAGTTCTTC. Translated: CASSRPGPLSSEPTYNEQFF.

The chain uses TRBV5-1 and TRBJ2-1, with 10 bases identical to TRBD2. The CDR3 runs 19 residues. The germline V gene encodes CDR1 SGHRS and CDR2 YFSETQ. The V and J ends lost 6 bases and 0 bases, in that order; junction bases with no gene match: 15. The CDR3 DNA is TGCGCCAGCACCCCTGCCCCACTAGCGGGAAACGTCTCCTACAATGAGCAGTTCTTC. Amino acids: CASTPAPLAGNVSYNEQFF.

This clone occurred once. The J gene is TRBJ1-5, the V gene TRBV4-1; possible D gene TRBD1, 5 bases. With 0 bases removed from V and 5 bases from J, the gap between germline ends came to 14 bases. CDR1 and CDR2 from the germline V gene are MGHRA and YSYEKL. The CDR3 is 16 amino acids. CDR3 protein: CASSQDKGVRHQPQHF. The CDR3 DNA reads TGCGCCAGCAGCCAAGATAAAGGGGTACGGCATCAGCCCCAGCATTTT.

Only a few counts were recorded for this clone. The gene calls are TRBV5-4 and TRBJ1-2; 10 nucleotides line up with TRBD1. Germline V lookup: CDR1 SGHNT, CDR2 YYREEE (reference sequence). J was trimmed by 2 bases and V by 0 bases; bases with no gene match: 4. The CDR3 sequence is 16 residues long. CDR3 in DNA: TGTGCCAGCAGCTTGGCCGGGACAGGGGAGAACTATGGCTACACCTTC. Translated: CASSLAGTGENYGYTF.

The V gene is TRBV7-9, the J gene TRBJ2-2, with 7 bases identical to TRBD1. The germline V gene has CDR1 SEHNR and CDR2 FQNEAQ (reference sequence). CDR3 length: 17 residues. Trimming took 3 bases from V and 6 from J; bases not matched to a gene: 13. The DNA of the CDR3 is TGTGCCAGCAGCTTCCCTCGACAGGGTCGGCAGTCCGGGGAGCTGTTTTTT. Translating it yields CASSFPRQGRQSGELFF.

The chain has TRBV28 and TRBJ2-3; possibly TRBD2 for D (5 bases). V dropped 0 bases and J dropped 4 bases, with 26 bases sitting between them. The CDR3 sequence is 20 residues long. Germline assignment: CDR1 MDHEN and CDR2 SYDVKM. CDR3 in amino acids: CASSLCCLAGKGVAADTQYF. CDR3 coding DNA: TGTGCCAGCAGTTTATGCTGTCTAGCCGGGAAGGGAGTAGCTGCAGATACGCAGTATTTT.

This clone was found a few times. J is TRBJ2-5 and V is TRBV7-2; 11 nucleotides align to TRBD2. The length of the CDR3 is 16 residues. Unmatched junction bases numbered 5, after V lost 1 base and J lost 4 bases. The V gene's germline CDR1 is SGHTA and CDR2 FQGNSA. CDR3 in DNA: TGTGCCAGCAGCTTAGTTCAAACTAGCGGGGGAGAGACCCAGTACTTC. As protein: CASSLVQTSGGETQYF.

V and J are TRBV7-2 and TRBJ2-4; 8 positions match TRBD1. V lost 2 bases and J lost 1; bases outside the gene matches: 10. Germline assignment: CDR1 SGHTA and CDR2 FQGNSA. The CDR3 spans 18 residues. Here the CDR3 reads CASSLISRGRIAKNIQYF. DNA of the CDR3: TGTGCCAGCAGCTTAATCTCCAGGGGGCGGATTGCCAAAAACATTCAGTACTTC.

The CDR3 sequence: CASFSGRATDTQYF. The CDR3 coding sequence is TGTGCCAGTTTTAGCGGGAGGGCCACAGATACGCAGTATTTT. The rearrangement links TRBV19 to TRBJ2-3; 11 bases are shared with TRBD2. Losses at the gene ends were 8 bases for V and 2 bases for J; bases not matched to a gene: 3. The germline CDR1 and CDR2 sequences are LNHDA and SQIVND (reference sequence). This CDR3 is built from 14 residues. The complete variable domain, with remaining parts taken from reference TRBV19 and TRBJ2-3, reads DGGITQSPKYLFRKEGQNVTLSCEQNLNHDAMYWYRQDPGQGLRLIYYSQIVNDFQKGDIAEGYSVSREKKESFPLTVTSAQKNPTAFYLCASFSGRATDTQYFGPGTRLTVL.

This clone was detected only a few times. The chain recombines TRBV5-5 with TRBJ1-2; D ambiguous. CDR3 size: 12 residues. Trimming left V 4 bases short and J 4 bases short, with 8 bases between. Germline assignment: CDR1 SGHKS and CDR2 YYEKEE (reference sequence). CDR3 residues: CASSLVSYGYTF. The CDR3 DNA sequence: TGTGCCAGCAGCCTCGTTAGCTATGGCTACACCTTC.

The genes are TRBV9 and TRBJ1-2; the D gene is possibly TRBD1 (5 bases). The CDR3 spans 16 residues. Germline V gene data show CDR1 as SGDLS and CDR2 as YYNGEE. Trimming removed 3 bases at V and 0 bases at J, with 15 bases between. The CDR3 sequence: CASSAHLRDSNYGYTF. As DNA, the CDR3 is TGTGCCAGCAGCGCCCACCTCAGGGATTCTAACTATGGCTACACCTTC.

The chain links TRBV11-3 to TRBJ2-2, with D possibly being TRBD2 (6 bases). CDR1 and CDR2 from the germline V gene are SGHNT and YENEEA. The V gene lost 5 bases and the J gene lost 2 bases, with 18 bases spanning the gap. The CDR3 consists of 17 residues. This CDR3 is CASSQSTGLLNTGELFF. CDR3 nucleotide sequence: TGTGCCAGCAGCCAAAGCACGGGACTCCTAAACACCGGGGAGCTGTTTTTT.

As for this clone: Relative to the germline gene, one junction end is altered; a read error may explain this. This chain connects TRBV7-7 to TRBJ2-5; TRBD1 might be the D (8 bases). The CDR3 extends over 16 amino acids. CDR1 and CDR2 (germline): SSHAT, FNYEAQ (reference sequence). CDR3: CASSNTQGEGQETQYF. The CDR3 nucleotides read TGTGCTAGCAGTAACACACAGGGGGAGGGCCAAGAGACCCAGTACTTC.

This rearrangement joins TRBV7-2 to TRBJ1-2; D gene uncertain. CDR3 length equals 13 residues. Trimming pared 2 bases from V and 9 bases from J, leaving 13 bases between. The germline CDR1 and CDR2 sequences are SGHTA and FQGNSA. CDR3 DNA sequence: TGTGCCAGCAGCTTAAAGGAGGCCGGAAGCTACACCTTC. Protein: CASSLKEAGSYTF.

The chain joins TRBV27 to TRBJ2-7; 11 bases match TRBD2. Germline-derived CDR1 and CDR2 are MNHEY and SMNVEV (reference sequence). Trimming took 4 bases from V and 2 from J; bases not matched to a gene: 4. The CDR3 sequence is 15 residues long. CDR3 region: CASSSLGLAAYEQYF. The CDR3 coding sequence is TGTGCCAGCAGTTCACTGGGACTAGCGGCCTACGAGCAGTACTTC.

The chain employs TRBV15 and TRBJ2-7; TRBD1 might be the D (5 bases). There are 16 residues in the CDR3. CDR1 and CDR2 from the germline V gene are LNHNV and YYDKDF (reference sequence). Trimming left V 0 bases short and J 5 bases short, with 17 bases between. Written as DNA, the CDR3 is TGTGCCACCAGCAGAGATCAGGGCAGGGTCCGCGACGAGCAGTACTTC. This gives the protein CATSRDQGRVRDEQYF.